This entry describes one TCR beta chain. The data were obtained in a study of CD8+ T cells in alopecia areata. RNA was isolated and reverse transcribed to cDNA, the sequencing template. Generated by immunoSEQ multiplex PCR, the TCRdb table keeps only in-frame clones and is missing some. The sample lists some 130,000 clones, more than 40% seen once, with roughly 0.5% in the top ten. The treatment is: oral pan-JAK inhibitor, 5-10 mg twice daily. Germline CDR1 is SGHDT and CDR2 is YYEEEE. V lost 0 bases and J 4 bases, leaving 8 bases between the germline ends. This CDR3 spans 13 amino acids. This clonotype was sampled from a human donor with alopecia areata. This specimen consisted of CD4+ T cells sorted from blood, obtained at week 4, from a patient treated with tofacitinib. This rearrangement joins TRBV5-6 to TRBJ2-7; D unclear. The CDR3 is CASSLVPKYEQYF. CDR3 in DNA: TGTGCCAGCAGCTTGGTCCCCAAGTACGAGCAGTACTTC.